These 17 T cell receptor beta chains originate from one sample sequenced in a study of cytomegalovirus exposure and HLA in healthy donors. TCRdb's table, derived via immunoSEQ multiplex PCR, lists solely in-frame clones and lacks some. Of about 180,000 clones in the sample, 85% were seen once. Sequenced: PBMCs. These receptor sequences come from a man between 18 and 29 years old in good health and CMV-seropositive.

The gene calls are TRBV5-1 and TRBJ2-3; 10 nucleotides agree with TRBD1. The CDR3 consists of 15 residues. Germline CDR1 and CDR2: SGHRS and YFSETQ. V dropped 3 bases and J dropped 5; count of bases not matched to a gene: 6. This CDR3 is CASSSGTGAGDTQYF. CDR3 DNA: TGCGCCAGCAGCTCTGGGACAGGGGCTGGAGATACGCAGTATTTT.

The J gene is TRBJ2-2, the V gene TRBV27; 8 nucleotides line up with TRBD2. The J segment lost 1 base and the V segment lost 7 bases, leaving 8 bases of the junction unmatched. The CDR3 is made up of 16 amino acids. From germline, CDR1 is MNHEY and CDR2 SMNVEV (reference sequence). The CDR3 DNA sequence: TGTGCCAGCAAACCCTGGACTAGCAGGAACACCGGGGAGCTGTTTTTT. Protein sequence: CASKPWTSRNTGELFF.

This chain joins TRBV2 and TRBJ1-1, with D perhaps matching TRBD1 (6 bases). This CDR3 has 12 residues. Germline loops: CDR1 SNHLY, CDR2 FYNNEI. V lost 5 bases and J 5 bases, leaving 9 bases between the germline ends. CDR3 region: CASSYTGTEAFF. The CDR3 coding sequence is TGTGCCAGCAGTTACACAGGGACTGAAGCTTTCTTT.

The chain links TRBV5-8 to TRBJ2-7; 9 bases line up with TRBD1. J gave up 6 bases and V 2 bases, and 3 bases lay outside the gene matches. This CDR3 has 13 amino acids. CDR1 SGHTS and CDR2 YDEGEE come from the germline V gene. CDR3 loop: CASSLDRGVEQYF. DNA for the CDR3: TGTGCCAGCAGCTTAGACAGGGGGGTCGAGCAGTACTTC.

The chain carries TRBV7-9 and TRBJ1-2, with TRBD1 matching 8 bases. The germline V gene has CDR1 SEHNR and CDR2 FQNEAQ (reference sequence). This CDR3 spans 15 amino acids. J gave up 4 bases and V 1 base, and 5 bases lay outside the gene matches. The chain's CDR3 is CASSLGVTGGYGYTF. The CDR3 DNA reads TGTGCCAGCAGCTTAGGGGTAACAGGGGGCTATGGCTACACCTTC.

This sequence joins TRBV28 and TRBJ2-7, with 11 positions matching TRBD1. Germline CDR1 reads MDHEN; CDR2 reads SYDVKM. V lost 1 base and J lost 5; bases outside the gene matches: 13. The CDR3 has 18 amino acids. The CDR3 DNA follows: TGTGCCAGCAGTTTATTAAGGGGCCCTGGACAGGGGGCCCACGAGCAGTACTTC. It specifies CASSLLRGPGQGAHEQYF.

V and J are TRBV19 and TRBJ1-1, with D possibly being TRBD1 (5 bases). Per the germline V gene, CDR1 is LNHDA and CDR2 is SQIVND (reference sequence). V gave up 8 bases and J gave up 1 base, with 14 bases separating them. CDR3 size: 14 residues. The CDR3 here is CASDRGGKNTEAFF. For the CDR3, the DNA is TGTGCCAGTGATCGGGGGGGAAAGAACACTGAAGCTTTCTTT.

CDR3 nucleotide sequence: TGTGCCAGCAGCTACCTAGCGGGAGAGGGCACCGGGGAGCTGTTTTTT. Its protein product is CASSYLAGEGTGELFF. The chain has TRBV5-5 and TRBJ2-2; 10 bases align to TRBD2. The CDR3 has 16 amino acids. The V gene's germline CDR1 is SGHKS and CDR2 YYEKEE (reference sequence). With 3 bases clipped from V and 4 bases from J, the junction kept 6 bases outside the gene matches.

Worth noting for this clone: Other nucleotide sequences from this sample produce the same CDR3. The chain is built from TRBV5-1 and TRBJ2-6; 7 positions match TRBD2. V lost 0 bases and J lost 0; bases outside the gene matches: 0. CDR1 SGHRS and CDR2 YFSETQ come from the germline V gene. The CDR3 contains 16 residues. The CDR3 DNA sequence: TGCGCCAGCAGCTTGGGGGAGGGCTCTGGGGCCAACGTCCTGACTTTC. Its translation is CASSLGEGSGANVLTF.

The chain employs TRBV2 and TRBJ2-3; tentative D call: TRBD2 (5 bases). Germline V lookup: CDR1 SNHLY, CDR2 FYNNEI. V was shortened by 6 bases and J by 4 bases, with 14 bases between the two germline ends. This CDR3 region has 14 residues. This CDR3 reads CASRLTEVADTQYF. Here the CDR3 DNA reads TGTGCCAGCAGATTGACGGAGGTCGCAGATACGCAGTATTTT.

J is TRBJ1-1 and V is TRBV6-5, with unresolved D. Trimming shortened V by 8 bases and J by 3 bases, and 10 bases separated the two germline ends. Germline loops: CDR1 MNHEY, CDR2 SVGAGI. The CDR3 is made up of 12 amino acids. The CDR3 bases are TGTGCCAGCCGTCGTGGAGACACTGAAGCTTTCTTT. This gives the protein CASRRGDTEAFF.

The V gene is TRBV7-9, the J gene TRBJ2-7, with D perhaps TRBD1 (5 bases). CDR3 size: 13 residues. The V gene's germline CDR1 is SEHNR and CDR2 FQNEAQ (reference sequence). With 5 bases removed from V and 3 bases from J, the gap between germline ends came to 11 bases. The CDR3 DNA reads TGTGCCAGCAGCGGGCCAGGGATCTACGAGCAGTACTTC. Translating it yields CASSGPGIYEQYF. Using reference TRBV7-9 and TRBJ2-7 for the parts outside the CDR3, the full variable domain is DTGVSQNPRHKITKRGQNVTFRCDPISEHNRLYWYRQTLGQGPEFLTYFQNEAQLEKSRLLSDRFSAERPKGSFSTLEIQRTEQGDSAMYLCASSGPGIYEQYFGPGTRLTVT.

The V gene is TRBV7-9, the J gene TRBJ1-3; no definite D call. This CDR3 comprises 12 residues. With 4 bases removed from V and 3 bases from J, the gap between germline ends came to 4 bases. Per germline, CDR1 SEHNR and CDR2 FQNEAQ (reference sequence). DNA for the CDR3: TGTGCCAGCAGCTCGGGTGGAAACACCATATATTTT. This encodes CASSSGGNTIYF.

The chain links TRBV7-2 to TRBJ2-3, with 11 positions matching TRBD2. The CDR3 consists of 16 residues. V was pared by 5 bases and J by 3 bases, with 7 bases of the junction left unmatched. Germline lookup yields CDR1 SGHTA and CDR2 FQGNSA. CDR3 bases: TGTGCCAGCAGCCAAACCGGGACTAGCGGTACAGATACGCAGTATTTT. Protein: CASSQTGTSGTDTQYF.

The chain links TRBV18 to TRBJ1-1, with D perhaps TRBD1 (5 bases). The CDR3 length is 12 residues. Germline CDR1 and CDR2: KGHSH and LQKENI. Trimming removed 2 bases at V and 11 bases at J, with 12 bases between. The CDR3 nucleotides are TGTGCCAGCTCACCAGAAGGTCCAGGGGCTTTCTTT. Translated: CASSPEGPGAFF.

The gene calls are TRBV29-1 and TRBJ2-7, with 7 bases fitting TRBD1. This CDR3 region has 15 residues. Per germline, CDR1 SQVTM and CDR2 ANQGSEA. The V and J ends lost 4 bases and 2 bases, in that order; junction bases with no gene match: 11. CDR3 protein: CSVVGDRVTPYEQYF. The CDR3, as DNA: TGCAGCGTTGTAGGCGACAGGGTGACACCCTACGAGCAGTACTTC.

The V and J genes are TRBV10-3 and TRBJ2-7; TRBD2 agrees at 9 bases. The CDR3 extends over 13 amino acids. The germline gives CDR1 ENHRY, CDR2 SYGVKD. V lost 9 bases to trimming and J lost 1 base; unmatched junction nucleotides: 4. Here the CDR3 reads CAMGTSWSYEQYF. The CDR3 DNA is TGTGCCATGGGGACTAGCTGGTCCTACGAGCAGTACTTC.